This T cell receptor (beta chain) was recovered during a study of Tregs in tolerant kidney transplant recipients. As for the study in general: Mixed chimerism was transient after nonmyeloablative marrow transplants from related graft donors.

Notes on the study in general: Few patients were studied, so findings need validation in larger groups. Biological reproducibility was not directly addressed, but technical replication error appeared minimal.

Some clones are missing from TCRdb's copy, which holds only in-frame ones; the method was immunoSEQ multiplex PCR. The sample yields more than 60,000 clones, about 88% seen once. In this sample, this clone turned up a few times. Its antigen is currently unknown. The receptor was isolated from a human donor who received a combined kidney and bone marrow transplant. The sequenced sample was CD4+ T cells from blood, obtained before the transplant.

This CDR3 is CASSPLQGQGEQYF. DNA for the CDR3: TGTGCCAGCTCACCACTGCAGGGGCAAGGGGAGCAGTACTTC. This chain uses TRBV18 with TRBJ2-7, with a weak D call TRBD1 (6 bases). CDR3 size: 14 residues. Germline lookup yields CDR1 KGHSH and CDR2 LQKENI. Trimming cost V 1 base and J 7 bases, with 14 bases left between them.